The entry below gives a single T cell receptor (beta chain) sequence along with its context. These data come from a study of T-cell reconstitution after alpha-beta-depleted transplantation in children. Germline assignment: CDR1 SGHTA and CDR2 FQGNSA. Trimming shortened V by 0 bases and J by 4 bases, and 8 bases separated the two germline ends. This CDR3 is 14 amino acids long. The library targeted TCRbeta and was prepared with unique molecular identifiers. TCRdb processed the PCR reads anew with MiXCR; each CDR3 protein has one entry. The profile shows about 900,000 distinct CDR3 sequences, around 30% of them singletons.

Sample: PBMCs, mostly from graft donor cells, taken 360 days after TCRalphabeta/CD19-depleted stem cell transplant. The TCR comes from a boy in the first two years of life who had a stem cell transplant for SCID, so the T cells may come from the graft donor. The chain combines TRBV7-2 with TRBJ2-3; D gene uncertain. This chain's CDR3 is CASSLAWAPDTQYF. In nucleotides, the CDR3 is TGTGCCAGCAGCTTAGCGTGGGCCCCAGATACGCAGTATTTT.